This T cell receptor beta chain was retrieved from a study of Ad26.COV2.S vaccination and SARS-CoV-2 variants. Documented treatment: about 20 received Ad26.COV2.S at low or high dose, single or two shots; about 5 received placebo; per-sample allocation not given. Specimens were obtained on day 63 following the first vaccine or placebo injection. The CDR3 loop spans 16 amino acids. Looked up from germline, CDR1 is SGHTA and CDR2 is FQGNSA. Trimming removed 0 bases from V and 2 bases from J, with 11 bases in between. Profiling relied on immunoSEQ multiplex PCR, and the TCRdb table lists in-frame clones only, not all of them. Among about 400,000 clones listed, roughly 90% were seen once.

The V call is TRBV7-2, the J call TRBJ2-1; no clear D. This clonotype originated in a person aged 18-60 years who received the Ad26.COV2.S COVID-19 vaccine or a placebo. The material sequenced was peripheral blood, taken in a trial of Ad26.COV2.S vaccine versus placebo. The chain's CDR3 is CASSLASRGTYNEQFF. The DNA of the CDR3 is TGTGCCAGCAGCTTAGCGAGTCGCGGAACCTACAATGAGCAGTTCTTC.